This T cell receptor beta chain was sequenced during a study of technical replicates of blood from a few donors. The V and J ends lost 6 bases and 5 bases, in that order; junction bases with no gene match: 9. Germline-derived CDR1 and CDR2 are MNHEY and SVGAGI. The CDR3 runs 15 residues. Assay used: immunoSEQ multiplex PCR; TCRdb lists only in-frame clones, some missing. Of under 15,000 clones in the sample, roughly 92% were seen once. This receptor was identified in a human donor in good health. The sample comprised PBMCs. This chain uses TRBV6-5 with TRBJ2-1; 8 nucleotides align to TRBD2. CDR3 sequence reads: CASRPSGSIDNEQFF. The CDR3 DNA sequence: TGTGCCAGCAGGCCAAGCGGGAGTATCGACAATGAGCAGTTCTTC.